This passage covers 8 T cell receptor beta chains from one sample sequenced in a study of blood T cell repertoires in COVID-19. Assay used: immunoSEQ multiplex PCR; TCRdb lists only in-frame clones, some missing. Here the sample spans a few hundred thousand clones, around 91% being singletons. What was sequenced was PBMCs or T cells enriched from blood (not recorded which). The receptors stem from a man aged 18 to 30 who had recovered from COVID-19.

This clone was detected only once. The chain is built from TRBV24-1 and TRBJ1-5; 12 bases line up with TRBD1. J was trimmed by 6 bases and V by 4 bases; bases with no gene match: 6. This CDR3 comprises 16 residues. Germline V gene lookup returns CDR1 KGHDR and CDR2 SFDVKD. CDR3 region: CATSERGQGARQPQHF. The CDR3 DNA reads TGTGCCACCAGTGAGAGGGGACAGGGGGCTCGTCAGCCCCAGCATTTT.

The CDR3 region is CASSQDRGGAKNIQYF. CDR3 sequence (DNA): TGTGCCAGCAGTCAAGACAGGGGTGGTGCCAAAAACATTCAGTACTTC. The chain has TRBV2 and TRBJ2-4, with 8 bases that match TRBD1. The germline gives CDR1 SNHLY, CDR2 FYNNEI. The CDR3 has 16 residues. V was pared by 5 bases and J by 1 base, with 7 bases of the junction left unmatched. The full variable domain, completed using reference TRBV2 and TRBJ2-4, is EPEVTQTPSHQVTQMGQEVILRCVPISNHLYFYWYRQILGQKVEFLVSFYNNEISEKSEIFDDQFSVERPDGSNFTLKIRSTKLEDSAMYFCASSQDRGGAKNIQYFGAGTRLSVL.

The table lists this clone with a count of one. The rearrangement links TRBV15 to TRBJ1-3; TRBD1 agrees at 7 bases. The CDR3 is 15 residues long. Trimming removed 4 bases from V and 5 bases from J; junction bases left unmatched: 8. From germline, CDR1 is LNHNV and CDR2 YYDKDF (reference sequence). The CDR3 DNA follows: TGTGCCACCAGCATTCGGACAGGACCTAGAAACACCATATATTTT. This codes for CATSIRTGPRNTIYF.

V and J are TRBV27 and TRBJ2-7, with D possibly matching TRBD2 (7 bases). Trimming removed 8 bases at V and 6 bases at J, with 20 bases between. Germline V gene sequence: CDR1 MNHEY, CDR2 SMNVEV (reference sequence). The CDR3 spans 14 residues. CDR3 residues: CASSLGGGWGEQYF. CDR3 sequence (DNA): TGTGCCAGCTCCCTGGGAGGGGGATGGGGCGAGCAGTACTTC.

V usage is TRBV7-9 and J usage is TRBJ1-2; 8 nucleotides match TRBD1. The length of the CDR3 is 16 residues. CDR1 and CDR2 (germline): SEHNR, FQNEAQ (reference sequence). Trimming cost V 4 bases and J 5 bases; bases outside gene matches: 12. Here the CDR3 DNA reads TGTGCCAGCAGCTCTACCCGTGGACAGGGTAGTTATGGCTACACCTTC. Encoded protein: CASSSTRGQGSYGYTF.

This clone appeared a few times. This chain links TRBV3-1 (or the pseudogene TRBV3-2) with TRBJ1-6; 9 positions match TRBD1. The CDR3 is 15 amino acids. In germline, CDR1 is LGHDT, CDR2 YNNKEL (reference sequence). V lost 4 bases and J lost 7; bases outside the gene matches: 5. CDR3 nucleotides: TGTGCCAGCAGCCCGGGCGGACAGGGGAATTCACCCCTCCACTTT. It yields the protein CASSPGGQGNSPLHF.

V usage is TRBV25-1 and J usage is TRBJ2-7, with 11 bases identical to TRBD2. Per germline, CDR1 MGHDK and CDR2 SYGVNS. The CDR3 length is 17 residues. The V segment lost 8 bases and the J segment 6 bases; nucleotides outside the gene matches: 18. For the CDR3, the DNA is TGTGCCAGCTCACCTACACCGACTAGCGGGAACTTGGGCGAGCAGTACTTC. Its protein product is CASSPTPTSGNLGEQYF.

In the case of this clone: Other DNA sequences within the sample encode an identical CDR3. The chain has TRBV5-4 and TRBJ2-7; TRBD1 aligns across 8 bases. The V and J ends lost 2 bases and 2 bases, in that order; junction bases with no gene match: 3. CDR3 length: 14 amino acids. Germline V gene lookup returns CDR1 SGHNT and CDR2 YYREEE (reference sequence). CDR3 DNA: TGTGCCAGCAGCTTCGGGACAGGACCCTACGAGCAGTACTTC. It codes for CASSFGTGPYEQYF.